One TCR beta chain is described in this entry. In its sample, this clonotype was seen a few times. No antigen is known for it. No base quality information exists; no much larger clone differs at one position. Taken from cysteine to phenylalanine, the CDR3 has 13 residues. The kept DNA is CDR3 alone, 39 bases in frame from the first base. In the germline V gene, CDR1 corresponds to SGHDT and CDR2 to YYEEEE. The germline V and J ends show losses of 7 bases and 7 bases respectively, and no gene match explains 11 bases of the junction. This record comes from a study of T-cell reconstitution after alpha-beta-depleted transplantation in children (dated by TCRdb to 2016 to 2018). Some background on the complete study: The study quantitatively tracked T-cell immune reconstitution after TCRalphabeta/CD19-depleted allogeneic hematopoietic cell transplantation in children using TCR repertoire profiling.

Library construction relied on PCR. The data were produced on an Illumina HiSeq 2500. To normalize quantification of the TCRbeta repertoire, the TCR libraries were built with molecular barcoding that relied on unique molecular identifiers. TCRdb handled the public reads itself, with Q25 trimming in fastp and clone calling in MiXCR, and kept productive beta chains. Entries are consolidated by CDR3 protein sequence, retaining the most common genes and DNA. For this sample there are about 500,000 distinct CDR3 sequences; 32% appear just once. About 2.3% of the sample rests with the top ten. The receptor was derived from a human donor who donated a stem cell graft to a child with aplastic anemia. Sequencing was performed on PBMCs from the stem cell graft donor, taken from the stem cell graft. The sequence links TRBV5-6 to TRBJ2-7; TRBD1 lines up with 7 middle nucleotides. The DNA sequence is as follows: TGTGCCAGCCGCCGGGACAGTACACTTGAGCAGTACTTC. Protein translation: CASRRDSTLEQYF.